These 7 T cell receptor beta chains originate from one sample sequenced in a study of blood T cell repertoires in COVID-19. Profiling relied on immunoSEQ multiplex PCR, and the TCRdb table lists in-frame clones only, not all of them. The data hold under 55,000 clones, with about nine tenths observed a single time. The sequenced sample was peripheral blood. These receptors came from a woman of 80 years or more with active COVID-19.

The chain is built from TRBV7-2 and TRBJ2-7; TRBD2 aligns across 11 bases. From germline, CDR1 is SGHTA and CDR2 FQGNSA. The CDR3 is 16 amino acids. Losses at the gene ends were 6 bases for V and 0 bases for J; bases not matched to a gene: 7. CDR3 amino acids: CASRSTLAGDSYEQYF. As DNA, the CDR3 is TGTGCCAGCAGGTCGACACTAGCGGGGGACTCCTACGAGCAGTACTTC.

V is TRBV19 and J is TRBJ1-5; TRBD1 agrees at 7 bases. V lost 5 bases, J lost 7 bases, and 5 bases stayed unmatched. The CDR3 extends over 13 amino acids. CDR1 and CDR2 (germline): LNHDA, SQIVND (reference sequence). In nucleotides, the CDR3 is TGTGCCAGTAGTTCAGGGGGTGACCAGCCCCAGCATTTT. It translates to CASSSGGDQPQHF.

V and J are TRBV7-8 and TRBJ2-7; perhaps TRBD2 as D (7 bases). This CDR3 has 14 amino acids. CDR1 is SGHVS, CDR2 FQNEAQ, per germline. Trimming cost V 0 bases and J 6 bases, with 12 bases left between them. The CDR3 protein is CASSLAGGLSEQYF. The CDR3 DNA reads TGTGCCAGCAGCTTAGCGGGGGGGCTCTCCGAGCAGTACTTC.

The chain links TRBV15 to TRBJ1-4, with 8 bases lining up with TRBD1. This CDR3 has 16 amino acids. Trimming took 4 bases from V and 8 from J; bases not matched to a gene: 12. The germline gives CDR1 LNHNV, CDR2 YYDKDF (reference sequence). The CDR3 protein is CATSITHRGINEKLFF. The CDR3 bases are TGTGCCACCAGCATTACCCACAGGGGGATAAACGAAAAACTGTTTTTT.

The rearrangement joins TRBV6-2 or TRBV6-3 to TRBJ1-6; 9 bases map to TRBD1. The CDR3 has 15 residues. V gave up 5 bases and J gave up 10 bases; unmatched junction bases: 9. Germline CDR1 and CDR2: MNHEY and SVGEGT. Written as DNA, the CDR3 is TGTGCCAGCAGTGCCGGGACAGGGTGGAAGTCACCCCTCCACTTT. This translates into CASSAGTGWKSPLHF.

The rearrangement joins TRBV4-3 to TRBJ2-7; D is perhaps TRBD2 (6 bases). CDR1 is LGHNA and CDR2 is YSLEER in the germline V gene. The germline V and J ends were trimmed by 0 bases and 1 base, with 13 bases remaining between them. This CDR3 comprises 16 residues. The DNA for the CDR3 is TGCGCCAGCAGCCAAGACGGGGGTATATGGTCCTACGAGCAGTACTTC. This sequence encodes CASSQDGGIWSYEQYF.

The V call is TRBV19, the J call TRBJ1-1, with a possible D match to TRBD1 (5 bases). Deletions cut 5 bases from V and 0 bases from J, with 10 bases between. The CDR3 extends over 14 amino acids. Germline V lookup: CDR1 LNHDA, CDR2 SQIVND (reference sequence). The CDR3 nucleotides are TGTGCCAGTAGTCTAGGACAAATGAACACTGAAGCTTTCTTT. It encodes CASSLGQMNTEAFF.